The 14 T cell receptor beta chains listed next were all sequenced from one sample in a study of beta chain features in type 1 diabetes. Their antigens remain unidentified. The whole isolated RNA underwent reverse transcription, so sequencing captured expressed TCRB transcripts. The protocol was immunoSEQ multiplex PCR, while the TCRdb copy is restricted to in-frame clones and leaves out a portion. The top ten hold approximately 0.011% of the sample, which has about 360,000 clones, over 10% seen once. Study-wide findings and caveats: Significant though moderate, a shortening of TCRB CDR3s appeared in all four CD4+ subsets of Type 1 diabetes patients.

The sequenced sample was naive CD4+ T cells from blood. These receptors originate from a woman younger than 30 with type 1 diabetes.

This chain uses TRBV30 with TRBJ2-5; D unresolved. The CDR3 has 12 residues. V dropped 4 bases and J dropped 1 base, with 7 bases sitting between them. Germline assignment: CDR1 GTSNPN and CDR2 SVGIG (reference sequence). The CDR3 coding sequence is TGTGCCTGGAACGGGTTCCAAGAGACCCAGTACTTC. The encoded protein is CAWNGFQETQYF.

This clone came up a few times. The gene calls are TRBV4-2 and TRBJ2-2; D not certain. This CDR3 has 16 amino acids. V was shortened by 6 bases and J by 2 bases, with 16 bases between the two germline ends. Germline loops: CDR1 LGHNA, CDR2 YNFKEQ. The CDR3 DNA is TGTGCCAGCAGTCATGCATCGCGGAGAAACACCGGGGAGCTGTTTTTT. It translates to CASSHASRRNTGELFF.

This clone has more than one count but fewer than ten. The CDR3 spells CASSPGLAGEAEQFF. The CDR3 DNA sequence: TGCGCCAGCAGCCCCGGACTAGCGGGAGAGGCTGAGCAGTTCTTC. V usage is TRBV5-1 and J usage is TRBJ2-1, with 13 bases aligning to TRBD2. The V and J ends lost 4 bases and 9 bases, in that order; junction bases with no gene match: 7. Germline CDR1 is SGHRS and CDR2 is YFSETQ. The CDR3 has 15 residues.

This chain links TRBV5-4 with TRBJ2-5; TRBD2 is a possible D gene (6 bases). Germline CDR1 is SGHNT and CDR2 is YYREEE (reference sequence). V was trimmed by 0 bases and J by 4 bases, leaving 10 bases between them. The CDR3 consists of 14 residues. CDR3: CASSLDVGRETQYF. Here the CDR3 DNA reads TGTGCCAGCAGCTTGGATGTCGGGAGAGAGACCCAGTACTTC.

The genes are TRBV9 and TRBJ1-1; a weak D match, TRBD1 (6 bases). CDR3 length: 13 residues. Trimming left V 3 bases short and J 1 base short, with 7 bases between. Germline V lookup: CDR1 SGDLS, CDR2 YYNGEE. The DNA of the CDR3 is TGTGCCAGCAGCGGGACAGCGAACACTGAAGCTTTCTTT. Amino acids: CASSGTANTEAFF.

The chain employs TRBV6-5 and TRBJ2-7, with 7 bases fitting TRBD1. The CDR3 spans 16 residues. Per germline, CDR1 MNHEY and CDR2 SVGAGI. J lost 5 bases, V lost 4 bases, and 14 bases had no gene match. Here the CDR3 reads CASSSKTGWTPDEQYF. CDR3 coding DNA: TGTGCCAGCAGTTCTAAGACAGGGTGGACTCCAGACGAGCAGTACTTC.

This clone showed up just a few times. This chain joins TRBV30 and TRBJ2-3, with TRBD1 as a possible D gene (6 bases). This CDR3 comprises 12 residues. Germline assignment: CDR1 GTSNPN and CDR2 SVGIG (reference sequence). Trimming shortened V by 2 bases and J by 6 bases, and 9 bases separated the two germline ends. The DNA of the CDR3 is TGTGCCTGGAGTTTAACAGGGGATACGCAGTATTTT. Protein: CAWSLTGDTQYF.

The chain couples TRBV20-1 to TRBJ1-2; D not resolved. This CDR3 is 11 amino acids long. Trimming cost V 0 bases and J 12 bases, with 11 bases left between them. In germline, CDR1 is DFQATT, CDR2 SNEGSKA (reference sequence). CDR3 protein: CSARDREKNTF. The CDR3 region has the DNA TGCAGTGCTAGAGATCGGGAGAAGAACACCTTC.

The chain recombines TRBV29-1 with TRBJ2-5; 11 bases are a match to TRBD1. The V gene's germline CDR1 is SQVTM and CDR2 ANQGSEA. Losses at the gene ends were 4 bases for V and 7 bases for J; bases not matched to a gene: 5. The CDR3 extends over 13 amino acids. This CDR3 is CSVGTGGSGTQYF. In DNA form, the CDR3 reads TGCAGCGTTGGGACAGGGGGCTCGGGGACCCAGTACTTC.

The J gene is TRBJ1-5, the V gene TRBV30, with TRBD1 matching over 9 bases. V trimming: 1 base; J trimming: 1 base; junction bases outside the gene matches: 11. The CDR3 runs 18 residues. Germline CDR1 is GTSNPN and CDR2 is SVGIG (reference sequence). CDR3 DNA sequence: TGTGCCTGGAGTGGTAAACCGGGACAGGGAGCGAGCAATCAGCCCCAGCATTTT. It encodes CAWSGKPGQGASNQPQHF.

This sequence joins TRBV7-9 and TRBJ2-7; TRBD2 agrees at 10 bases. In germline, CDR1 is SEHNR, CDR2 FQNEAQ (reference sequence). This CDR3 is built from 17 residues. Germline trimming cut 1 base from V and 3 bases from J; bases unmatched to any gene: 9. DNA of the CDR3: TGTGCCAGCAGCTTAGGGGTTTTAGCGGGAGGCCTCTACGAGCAGTACTTC. Amino acid sequence: CASSLGVLAGGLYEQYF.

The genes are TRBV18 and TRBJ2-2; TRBD1 matches 8 bases. This CDR3 comprises 15 residues. Germline CDR1 reads KGHSH; CDR2 reads LQKENI. J lost 4 bases, V lost 1 base, and 2 bases had no gene match. The CDR3 DNA follows: TGTGCCAGCTCACCACTAACAGGGGGCACCGGGGAGCTGTTTTTT. This encodes CASSPLTGGTGELFF.

This clone turned up a few times. The chain has TRBV4-3 and TRBJ1-2; the match to TRBD1 covers 7 bases. The CDR3 contains 16 residues. V shed 3 bases, J shed 4 bases, and the junction held 11 bases outside the gene matches. Germline CDR1 reads LGHNA; CDR2 reads YSLEER. CDR3 residues: CASSHGQVTGVYGYTF. The CDR3 nucleotides are TGCGCCAGCAGCCATGGACAGGTAACGGGAGTCTATGGCTACACCTTC.

This clone was counted between two and nine times. The chain recombines TRBV6-6 with TRBJ2-1; 8 nucleotides align to TRBD1. From germline, CDR1 is MNHNY and CDR2 SVGAGI (reference sequence). The V segment lost 4 bases and the J segment 8 bases; nucleotides outside the gene matches: 7. The CDR3 spans 14 residues. The DNA of the CDR3 is TGTGCCAGCAGTTTGCTGACAGGGGACTATGAGCAGTTCTTC. Translation: CASSLLTGDYEQFF.